These T cell receptor beta chains were read from a single sample in a study of blood T cell repertoires in COVID-19. This table comes from immunoSEQ multiplex PCR, and its TCRdb copy is limited to in-frame clones, with some not included. The sample consists of roughly 290,000 clones, approximately 89% of them appearing once. The sequenced sample consisted of peripheral blood. The source is a woman aged 55-75 years with acute or convalescent COVID-19. CDR3s include the opening cysteine and the closing phenylalanine or tryptophan. The D gene is left open where the match is weak. Clone size is given for some rows only: seen once, a few or many times, or a class if the clone is expanded.

j_gene: TRBJ2-7; abundance: -; len: 13; v_gene: TRBV28; d_gene: TRBD1; CDR3nt: TGTGCCAGCAGTTCGGGACAGTCCTACGAGCAGTACTTC; CDR3aa: CASSSGQSYEQYF
j_gene: TRBJ2-5; abundance: -; len: 14; v_gene: TRBV6-2/TRBV6-3; d_gene: TRBD1; CDR3nt: TGTGCCAGCAGCCGGGACAGGGGAGTGGAGACCCAGTACTTC; CDR3aa: CASSRDRGVETQYF
j_gene: TRBJ1-2; abundance: -; len: 14; v_gene: TRBV5-1; d_gene: TRBD1; CDR3nt: TGCGCCAGCAGCACCGGGACAGGGAACTATGGCTACACCTTC; CDR3aa: CASSTGTGNYGYTF
j_gene: TRBJ2-7; abundance: -; len: 16; v_gene: TRBV13; d_gene: TRBD2; CDR3nt: TGTGCCAGCAGCTACGGACTAGCGGGGGTCTCCTACGAGCAGTACTTC; CDR3aa: CASSYGLAGVSYEQYF
j_gene: TRBJ1-1; abundance: -; len: 13; v_gene: TRBV2; d_gene: -; CDR3nt: TGTGCCAGCACCGAAGAGTGGAACACTGAAGCTTTCTTT; CDR3aa: CASTEEWNTEAFF
j_gene: TRBJ1-2; abundance: once; len: 14; v_gene: TRBV6-5; d_gene: -; CDR3nt: TGTGCCAGCAGTTACTCGAGGGTTAACTATGGCTACACCTTC; CDR3aa: CASSYSRVNYGYTF
j_gene: TRBJ1-6; abundance: -; len: 18; v_gene: TRBV4-2; d_gene: TRBD1; CDR3nt: TGTGCCAGCAGCCAAGATTTCACAGGGGGGGCTACGGGGTCACCCCTCCACTTT; CDR3aa: CASSQDFTGGATGSPLHF
j_gene: TRBJ2-1; abundance: once; len: 15; v_gene: TRBV28; d_gene: TRBD1; CDR3nt: TGTGCCAGCAGTACGGGACAGGGTAATATCAATGAGCAGTTCTTC; CDR3aa: CASSTGQGNINEQFF
j_gene: TRBJ2-2; abundance: -; len: 13; v_gene: TRBV29-1; d_gene: -; CDR3nt: TGCAGCGTTTTTGTAGAGGGGGCCGGGGAGCTGTTTTTT; CDR3aa: CSVFVEGAGELFF
j_gene: TRBJ1-2; abundance: -; len: 14; v_gene: TRBV10-3; d_gene: TRBD1; CDR3nt: TGTGCCATCAGTGCGGACAGGGCTAACTATGGCTACACCTTC; CDR3aa: CAISADRANYGYTF